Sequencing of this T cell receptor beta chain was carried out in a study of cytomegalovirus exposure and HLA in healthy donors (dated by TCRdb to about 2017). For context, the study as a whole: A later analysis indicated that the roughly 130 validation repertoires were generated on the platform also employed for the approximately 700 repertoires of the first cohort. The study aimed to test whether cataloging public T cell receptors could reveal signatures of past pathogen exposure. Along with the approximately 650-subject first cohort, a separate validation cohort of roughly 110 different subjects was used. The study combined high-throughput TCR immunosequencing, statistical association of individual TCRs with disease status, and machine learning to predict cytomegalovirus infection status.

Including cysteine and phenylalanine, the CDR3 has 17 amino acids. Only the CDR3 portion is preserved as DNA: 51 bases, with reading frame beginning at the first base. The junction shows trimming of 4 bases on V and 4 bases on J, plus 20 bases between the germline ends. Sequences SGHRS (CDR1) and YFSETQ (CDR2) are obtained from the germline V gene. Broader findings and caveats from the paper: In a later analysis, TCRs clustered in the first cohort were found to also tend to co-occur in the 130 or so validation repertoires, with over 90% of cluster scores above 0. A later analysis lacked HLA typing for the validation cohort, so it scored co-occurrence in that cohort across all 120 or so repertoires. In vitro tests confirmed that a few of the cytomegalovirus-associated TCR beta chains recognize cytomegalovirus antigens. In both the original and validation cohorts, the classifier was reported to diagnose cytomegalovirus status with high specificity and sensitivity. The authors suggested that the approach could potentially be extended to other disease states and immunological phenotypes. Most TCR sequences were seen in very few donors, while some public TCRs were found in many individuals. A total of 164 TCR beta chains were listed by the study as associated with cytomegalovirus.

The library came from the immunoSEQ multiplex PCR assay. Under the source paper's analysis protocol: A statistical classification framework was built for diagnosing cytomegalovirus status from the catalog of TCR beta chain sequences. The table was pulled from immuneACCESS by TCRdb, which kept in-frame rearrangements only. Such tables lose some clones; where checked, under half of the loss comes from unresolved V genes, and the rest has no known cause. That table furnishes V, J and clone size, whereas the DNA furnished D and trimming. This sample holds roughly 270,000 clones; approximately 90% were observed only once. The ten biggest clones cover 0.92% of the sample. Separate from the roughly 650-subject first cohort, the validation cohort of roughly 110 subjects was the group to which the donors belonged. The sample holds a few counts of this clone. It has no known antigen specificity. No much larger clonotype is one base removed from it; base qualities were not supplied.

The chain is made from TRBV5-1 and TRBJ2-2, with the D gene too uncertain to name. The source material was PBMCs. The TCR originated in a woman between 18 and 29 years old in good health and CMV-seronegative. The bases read TGCGCCAGCAGCCACCCTTCCAAGCTAGTACCCACCGGGGAGCTGTTTTTT. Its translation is CASSHPSKLVPTGELFF.